These 14 T cell receptor beta chains were sequenced from one sample in a study of technical replicates of blood from several donors. Produced via immunoSEQ multiplex PCR; TCRdb's table is partial and in-frame only. The data show roughly 12,000 clones, under 85% seen once. Specimen: PBMCs. The receptors here all came from a human donor in good health.

This chain's CDR3 is CASSPRLAGDEQYF. The CDR3 DNA reads TGTGCCAGCAGCCCCCGCCTAGCGGGAGACGAGCAGTACTTC. The V and J genes are TRBV9 and TRBJ2-7; the match to TRBD2 covers 10 bases. V was clipped by 4 bases and J by 5 bases; unmatched bases: 6. The CDR3 contains 14 residues. Germline-derived CDR1 and CDR2 are SGDLS and YYNGEE.

This chain joins TRBV12-2 and TRBJ1-1. TRBV12-2 is labeled a pseudogene. There are 15 residues in the CDR3. The CDR3 DNA reads TGTGCAAGTCGCCCGCGTACGTTGGGGGGTGCTGAAGCTTTCTTT. This gives the protein CASRPRTLGGAEAFF.

The chain employs TRBV7-3 and TRBJ2-5; 7 bases match TRBD2. Trimming at V came to 6 bases and at J to 3 bases, leaving 13 bases not matched to a gene. Germline V gives CDR1 SGHTA, CDR2 FQGTGA. The CDR3 loop spans 16 amino acids. The CDR3 loop reads CASSTGGGSNKETQYF. CDR3 DNA sequence: TGTGCCAGCAGTACTGGCGGCGGGAGTAACAAAGAGACCCAGTACTTC.

The sample holds one count of this clone. The chain employs TRBV30 and TRBJ1-3; D might be TRBD1 (5 bases). Germline CDR1 and CDR2: GTSNPN and SVGIG (reference sequence). The CDR3 has 15 amino acids. The V end was cut by 5 bases, the J end by 2 bases, with 16 bases between. Written as DNA, the CDR3 is TGTGCCTGGCTACCTGACAGTGCCGCTGGAAACACCATATATTTT. Protein: CAWLPDSAAGNTIYF.

The chain employs TRBV27 and TRBJ2-7; 11 bases line up with TRBD2. J was trimmed by 6 bases and V by 6 bases; bases with no gene match: 4. Germline V gene sequence: CDR1 MNHEY, CDR2 SMNVEV (reference sequence). The CDR3 totals 13 residues. The CDR3 sequence is CASRLAGVSEQYF. The CDR3 DNA reads TGTGCCAGCAGACTAGCGGGAGTTTCCGAGCAGTACTTC.

V usage is TRBV7-9 and J usage is TRBJ2-6, with TRBD2 as a possible D gene (5 bases). This CDR3 contains 18 residues. Germline loops: CDR1 SEHNR, CDR2 FQNEAQ (reference sequence). V lost 4 bases and J lost 0, with 16 bases in between. The CDR3 loop reads CASSSTRASLSGANVLTF. CDR3 DNA sequence: TGTGCCAGCAGCTCAACTAGGGCCTCCCTCTCTGGGGCCAACGTCCTGACTTTC.

The CDR3 region is CASSPSPGVHGYTF. CDR3 DNA: TGTGCCAGTAGTCCCTCCCCAGGGGTACATGGCTACACCTTC. The chain combines TRBV19 with TRBJ1-2; D may be TRBD1 (6 bases). The germline CDR1 and CDR2 sequences are LNHDA and SQIVND (reference sequence). The CDR3 is made up of 14 amino acids. The V end lost 5 bases, the J end lost 6 bases, and 16 bases lay between the germline ends. The full variable domain, its missing parts supplied by reference TRBV19 and TRBJ1-2, is DGGITQSPKYLFRKEGQNVTLSCEQNLNHDAMYWYRQDPGQGLRLIYYSQIVNDFQKGDIAEGYSVSREKKESFPLTVTSAQKNPTAFYLCASSPSPGVHGYTFGSGTRLTVV.

The rearrangement uses TRBV28 and TRBJ2-7, with D possibly TRBD2 on 5 matching bases. This CDR3 has 13 residues. Trimming removed 6 bases at V and 3 bases at J, with 12 bases between. The germline V gene has CDR1 MDHEN and CDR2 SYDVKM. The CDR3 DNA sequence: TGTGCCAGCAGCGGAGGTTATGGCTACGAGCAGTACTTC. It encodes CASSGGYGYEQYF.

V is TRBV13 and J is TRBJ2-7; 8 bases are shared with TRBD1. The CDR3 spans 15 residues. Looked up from germline, CDR1 is PRHDT and CDR2 is FYEKMQ (reference sequence). After removal of 1 base from V and 5 bases from J, the junction contained 7 bases not matched to a gene. The CDR3 DNA sequence: TGTGCCAGCAGCTTAGAAAGGACAGGGAGCCACGAGCAGTACTTC. It is translated as CASSLERTGSHEQYF. The full variable domain, rest sourced from reference TRBV13 and TRBJ2-7, is AAGVIQSPRHLIKEKRETATLKCYPIPRHDTVYWYQQGPGQDPQFLISFYEKMQSDKGSIPDRFSAQQFSDYHSELNMSSLELGDSALYFCASSLERTGSHEQYFGPGTRLTVT.

J is TRBJ2-1 and V is TRBV9; 10 nucleotides agree with TRBD2. This CDR3 spans 16 amino acids. In germline, CDR1 is SGDLS, CDR2 YYNGEE. The V and J ends lost 3 bases and 10 bases, in that order; junction bases with no gene match: 13. CDR3 sequence: CASSDAGLATRREQFF. The CDR3 DNA reads TGTGCCAGCAGCGACGCGGGACTAGCGACCCGCAGGGAGCAGTTCTTC.

The chain joins TRBV10-3 to TRBJ2-7; a possible D gene is TRBD1 (6 bases). The CDR3 sequence is 15 residues long. The ends were cut back, 5 bases at V and 3 bases at J, with 17 bases in the middle. Looked up from germline, CDR1 is ENHRY and CDR2 is SYGVKD. CDR3 in amino acids: CAISLRQGLIYEQYF. The CDR3 DNA follows: TGTGCCATCAGTCTCCGGCAGGGGCTTATCTACGAGCAGTACTTC.

The chain carries TRBV30 and TRBJ2-5; TRBD2 might be the D (6 bases). The CDR3 consists of 11 residues. In germline, CDR1 is GTSNPN, CDR2 SVGIG (reference sequence). With 5 bases removed from V and 6 bases from J, the gap between germline ends came to 10 bases. The CDR3 is CAWLEGQTQYF. In DNA, the CDR3 is TGTGCCTGGTTGGAGGGCCAGACCCAGTACTTC.

This chain joins TRBV5-1 and TRBJ2-5; D not resolved. Trimming pared 4 bases from V and 1 base from J, leaving 11 bases between. CDR3 length: 14 amino acids. Germline loops: CDR1 SGHRS, CDR2 YFSETQ. CDR3 protein: CASSPRIFQETQYF. The CDR3 DNA reads as TGCGCCAGCAGCCCCAGGATTTTCCAAGAGACCCAGTACTTC.

The rearrangement uses TRBV6-1 and TRBJ1-3; tentatively, D is TRBD1 (6 bases). CDR1 and CDR2 from the germline V gene are MNHNS and SASEGT. The V end was cut by 6 bases, the J end by 4 bases, with 13 bases between. The CDR3 has 14 amino acids. This CDR3 reads CASRRQESGNTIYF. The DNA of the CDR3 is TGTGCCAGCAGAAGACAGGAATCCGGAAACACCATATATTTT.